This T cell receptor (beta chain) was obtained from a study of blood T cells in healthy people across ages. Germline values: CDR1 MDHEN, CDR2 SYDVKM. This CDR3 spans 15 amino acids. The V gene end was trimmed by 5 bases and the J gene end by 2 bases; junction bases not matched to a gene: 6. Each sample gave at least 7 million isolated PBMCs. Study results and limitations: The lack of PBMC sorting stopped any conclusive naive versus antigen-experienced comparison.

The second PCR ran roughly 7 to 12 cycles with a sample-barcoded 5' primer and J-beta primers. Each cDNA molecule, via a template-switch adaptor with 12 random nucleotides, was tagged. Sequencing yielded, for each sample, at least 3 million paired-end reads carrying CDR3. TCRdb reanalysed the 5' RACE reads using MiXCR and keeps one entry per CDR3 protein. This sample carries around 900,000 distinct CDR3 sequences, about 51% of them seen once, and the ten largest clones take 20% to 25%. Concerning this clonotype itself: Its specificity is not known.

This chain connects TRBV28 to TRBJ2-7, with TRBD1 matching over 10 bases. This clonotype originated in a woman in her sixties in good health. Sample: blood. The CDR3 region is CASSPGTGVTYEQYF. The CDR3, as DNA: TGTGCCAGCAGTCCTGGGACAGGGGTGACCTACGAGCAGTACTTC.